This is a list of T cell receptor beta chains from one sample in a study of shared T cell receptors in the human thymus. Clones were sequenced by immunoSEQ multiplex PCR, and TCRdb holds only the in-frame ones, with some missing. The profile covers hundreds of thousands of clones, with around 82% appearing a single time and about 0.014% taken by the ten largest. The same specimen was also included in a second study, on human thymus T cells.

The sample taken for sequencing was thymocytes. The receptors were gathered from a boy under three years old with a congenital heart defect. CDR3s include the opening cysteine and the closing phenylalanine or tryptophan. A D gene is named only where the DNA matches it firmly. Size tells how often a clone was seen (once, few, many) or the class of an expanded clone, and some rows leave it out.

>TRBJ2-2|TRBV27|.|.
CASSFQRDTGELFF
TGTGCCAGCAGTTTCCAGCGGGACACCGGGGAGCTGTTTTTT
>TRBJ2-5|TRBV20-1|.|.
CSSRRQETQYF
TGCAGTTCCCGCAGGCAAGAGACCCAGTACTTC
>TRBJ2-3|TRBV5-4|TRBD2|.
CASSLSASGSTDTQYF
TGTGCCAGCAGCTTGTCGGCTAGCGGGAGCACAGATACGCAGTATTTT
>TRBJ2-3|TRBV14|TRBD1|.
CASRQGYTDTQYF
TGTGCCAGTCGACAGGGTTACACAGATACGCAGTATTTT
>TRBJ2-7|TRBV28|TRBD2|.
CASSGTSGSARTSYEQYF
TGTGCCAGCAGCGGGACTAGCGGGTCCGCACGCACCTCCTACGAGCAGTACTTC
>TRBJ2-7|TRBV15|TRBD2|.
CATSRDRDYHYEQYF
TGTGCCACCAGCAGAGACCGGGACTACCACTACGAGCAGTACTTC
>TRBJ2-1|TRBV6-5|TRBD2|.
CASRGSGRDYNEQFF
TGTGCCAGCAGGGGAAGCGGGAGGGACTACAATGAGCAGTTCTTC
>TRBJ2-7|TRBV27|TRBD2|.
CASSLWTSGREQYF
TGTGCCAGCAGTTTATGGACTAGCGGGAGGGAGCAGTACTTC
>TRBJ1-2|TRBV19|TRBD1|.
CASIRTGGGDGYTF
TGTGCCAGTATTCGGACAGGGGGAGGGGATGGCTACACCTTC
>TRBJ1-1|TRBV4-3|.|.
CASSHRGTTEAFF
TGCGCCAGCAGCCACCGGGGGACGACTGAAGCTTTCTTT
>TRBJ2-1|TRBV11-2|TRBD2|.
CASRKGTSGSHEQFF
TGTGCCAGCAGGAAGGGGACTAGCGGGAGCCATGAGCAGTTCTTC
>TRBJ1-5|TRBV30|.|.
CAWSRYGGSQPQHF
TGTGCCTGGAGCCGGTACGGAGGGAGTCAGCCCCAGCATTTT
>TRBJ1-1|TRBV19|.|.
CASTPGRAVTEAFF
TGTGCCAGTACCCCTGGCAGGGCGGTCACTGAAGCTTTCTTT
>TRBJ2-1|TRBV4-1|TRBD2|once
CASSPGVTSGSYNEQFF
TGCGCCAGCAGCCCAGGCGTTACTAGCGGCTCCTACAATGAGCAGTTCTTC
>TRBJ2-5|TRBV11-3|TRBD2|.
CASGLAGRETQYF
TGTGCCAGTGGACTAGCGGGACGAGAGACCCAGTACTTC
>TRBJ1-1|TRBV28|TRBD1|.
CASSTPYRGEAFF
TGTGCCAGCAGTACACCCTACAGGGGTGAAGCTTTCTTT
>TRBJ2-7|TRBV15|.|.
CATSRDWIRGYEQYF
TGTGCCACCAGCAGAGATTGGATCAGGGGCTACGAGCAGTACTTC
>TRBJ2-7|TRBV19|.|once
CASSIGSQGHSYEQYF
TGTGCCAGTAGTATAGGTTCGCAGGGGCACTCCTACGAGCAGTACTTC
>TRBJ2-3|TRBV10-3|TRBD2|once
CAISASSGRASDTQYF
TGTGCCATCAGTGCCTCTAGCGGGAGGGCCTCAGATACGCAGTATTTT
>TRBJ2-7|TRBV29-1|TRBD1|.
CSVEATRDRAYEQYF
TGCAGCGTTGAGGCGACCCGGGACAGGGCCTACGAGCAGTACTTC
>TRBJ1-1|TRBV7-2|.|.
CASSASWRTEAFF
TGTGCCAGCAGCGCTTCATGGAGGACTGAAGCTTTCTTT
>TRBJ2-7|TRBV7-9|TRBD2|.
CASSPRGTSGRALSYEQYF
TGTGCCAGCAGCCCTCGAGGGACTAGCGGGAGGGCCCTGAGCTACGAGCAGTACTTC
>TRBJ2-1|TRBV6-1|TRBD2|.
CASSKDPAGAVNNEQFF
TGTGCCAGCAGTAAAGACCCAGCGGGAGCAGTGAATAATGAGCAGTTCTTC
>TRBJ1-1|TRBV30|TRBD1|few
CAWSGRTPDRGDGDTEAFF
TGTGCCTGGAGTGGACGGACGCCGGACAGGGGGGACGGGGACACTGAAGCTTTCTTT
>TRBJ2-2|TRBV9|TRBD1|.
CASSGQGAQDGELFF
TGTGCCAGCAGCGGACAGGGGGCGCAGGACGGGGAGCTGTTTTTT
>TRBJ2-3|TRBV7-8|TRBD2|.
CASHKAGAKDTQYF
TGTGCCAGCCACAAAGCGGGAGCAAAAGATACGCAGTATTTT
>TRBJ2-2|TRBV30|TRBD2|.
CAWSVRQFTSGLTGELFF
TGTGCCTGGAGTGTACGTCAGTTTACTAGCGGGCTCACCGGGGAGCTGTTTTTT
>TRBJ2-6|TRBV5-1|TRBD1|.
CASSLAGQGPGANVLTF
TGCGCCAGCAGCTTGGCGGGACAGGGGCCTGGGGCCAACGTCCTGACTTTC
>TRBJ1-5|TRBV28|.|.
CASSTQGRPRGNQPQHF
TGTGCCAGCAGTACACAGGGACGGCCGAGAGGCAATCAGCCCCAGCATTTT
>TRBJ1-5|TRBV19|TRBD1|.
CASSIWTGSENQPQHF
TGTGCCAGTAGTATCTGGACAGGGAGTGAGAATCAGCCCCAGCATTTT
>TRBJ1-3|TRBV7-9|.|.
CASSAGISGNTIYF
TGTGCCAGCAGCGCAGGGATCTCTGGAAACACCATATATTTT
>TRBJ1-2|TRBV5-1|TRBD1|.
CASSWSPGQGLSPHGYTF
TGCGCCAGCAGCTGGAGTCCGGGACAGGGGCTCTCTCCGCATGGCTACACCTTC
>TRBJ2-5|TRBV21-1|.|.
CASSKDIDFRERGRQETQYF
TGTGCCAGCAGCAAAGATATCGACTTTCGGGAGCGGGGGCGCCAAGAGACCCAGTACTTC
>TRBJ2-2|TRBV11-3|.|.
CASSPNRGGGELFF
TGTGCCAGCAGCCCCAACAGGGGAGGCGGGGAGCTGTTTTTT
>TRBJ1-3|TRBV9|.|.
CASSPPRAGNTIYF
TGTGCCAGCAGCCCCCCCCGAGCTGGAAACACCATATATTTT
>TRBJ2-2|TRBV5-1|TRBD1|.
CASSLDRDRVGTGELFF
TGCGCCAGCAGCTTGGACCGGGACAGGGTTGGCACCGGGGAGCTGTTTTTT
>TRBJ2-7|TRBV28|TRBD1|.
CASSRLWEQGFYEQYF
TGTGCCAGCAGCCGCCTTTGGGAACAGGGGTTCTACGAGCAGTACTTC
>TRBJ1-2|TRBV7-9|.|.
CASSSEQGRGYTF
TGTGCCAGCAGTTCAGAACAGGGTCGGGGCTACACCTTC
>TRBJ1-2|TRBV7-8|.|.
CASSLVAGHRIYGYTF
TGTGCCAGCAGCTTAGTGGCGGGTCATAGGATCTATGGCTACACCTTC
>TRBJ2-7|TRBV5-6|TRBD2|.
CASSLPSGRPSSYEQYF
TGTGCCAGCAGCTTGCCTAGCGGGAGGCCGAGCTCCTACGAGCAGTACTTC
>TRBJ2-7|TRBV5-6|TRBD1|once
CASHKGGDRGARPTYEQYF
TGTGCCAGCCATAAGGGCGGGGACAGGGGGGCCCGTCCTACTTACGAGCAGTACTTC
>TRBJ2-3|TRBV4-3|TRBD1|.
CASSQGLQGDTQYF
TGCGCCAGCAGCCAAGGGCTACAGGGGGATACGCAGTATTTT
>TRBJ2-5|TRBV29-1|TRBD2|.
CSVDGLAGGRRTQYF
TGCAGCGTTGACGGACTAGCGGGGGGCAGGAGGACCCAGTACTTC
>TRBJ2-1|TRBV19|TRBD2|.
CASSIVGAGLANEQFF
TGTGCCAGTAGTATTGTAGGGGCCGGACTAGCGAATGAGCAGTTCTTC
>TRBJ2-3|TRBV7-3|.|.
CASSPTRRTYLGSTDTQYF
TGTGCCAGCAGCCCAACTCGCCGGACTTATCTGGGATCAACAGATACGCAGTATTTT
>TRBJ1-5|TRBV6-5|.|once
CASRATAYNQPQHF
TGTGCCAGCAGGGCGACAGCTTATAATCAGCCCCAGCATTTT
>TRBJ2-7|TRBV4-3|TRBD2|.
CASSQSRRLAEPLYF
TGCGCCAGCAGCCAATCGCGGCGGCTAGCGGAACCTCTGTACTTC
>TRBJ1-5|TRBV5-1|TRBD1|.
CASSLVRAGQGADQPQHF
TGCGCCAGCAGCTTGGTGCGCGCCGGACAGGGGGCGGATCAGCCCCAGCATTTT
>TRBJ2-2|TRBV9|TRBD1|.
CASSLGGQGVRPTGELFF
TGTGCCAGCAGCTTAGGGGGACAGGGTGTTAGGCCCACCGGGGAGCTGTTTTTT
>TRBJ1-5|TRBV27|TRBD1|.
CASSHRQGKDQPQHF
TGTGCCAGCAGTCACCGACAGGGGAAAGATCAGCCCCAGCATTTT
>TRBJ2-2|TRBV7-9|TRBD2|.
CASSRVPSGDDTGELFF
TGTGCCAGCAGCCGAGTCCCTAGCGGGGACGATACCGGGGAGCTGTTTTTT
>TRBJ2-4|TRBV6-8|TRBD2|.
CASRPGLAANRGWAKNIQYF
TGTGCCAGCAGGCCGGGACTAGCGGCCAACCGGGGGTGGGCCAAAAACATTCAGTACTTC
>TRBJ1-2|TRBV30|.|.
CAWRERQSSGYTF
TGTGCCTGGAGAGAGAGGCAGTCGTCTGGCTACACCTTC
>TRBJ2-7|TRBV6-5|TRBD1|.
CASSRTGISYEQYF
TGTGCCAGCAGTAGGACAGGGATCTCCTACGAGCAGTACTTC
>TRBJ2-1|TRBV14|TRBD1|.
CASSQARGRRINEQFF
TGTGCCAGCAGCCAGGCGAGGGGGCGCCGGATAAATGAGCAGTTCTTC